One sample yielded the 27 T cell receptor beta chains listed below, sequenced in a study of OX40 agonist ivuxolimab in advanced cancers. Libraries were made using the immunoSEQ multiplex PCR assay. TCRdb took this table from immuneACCESS and kept in-frame rearrangements with V and J called. Such tables lack part of the clones; where checked against another copy, unresolved V genes explain under half of the gap, and the rest is unexplained. A total of about 50,000 clones appear in this sample, about 82% of them only once. 2.8% of the sample is held by the ten biggest clonotypes. The material was CD4+ or CD8+ T cells sorted from blood, obtained in a trial of the OX40 agonist ivuxolimab. Receptors originate from an adult with an advanced solid tumor such as melanoma, head and neck, liver or kidney cancer.

This chain uses TRBV2 with TRBJ1-1; the D is unclear. The V and J ends lost 4 bases and 1 base respectively, with 10 bases between them. The CDR3 length is 14 residues. Germline values: CDR1 SNHLY, CDR2 FYNNEI. CDR3 amino acids: CASSVAPGNTEAFF. The CDR3 DNA is TGTGCCAGCAGTGTGGCCCCAGGGAACACTGAAGCTTTCTTT.

The chain employs TRBV10-1 and TRBJ2-1; 9 positions match TRBD2. In germline, CDR1 is WNHNN, CDR2 SYGVQD (reference sequence). Trimming took 6 bases from V and 8 from J; bases not matched to a gene: 8. The CDR3 covers 14 residues. The CDR3 sequence is CASSESGRRYEQFF. The DNA for the CDR3 is TGCGCCAGCAGCGAGAGCGGGAGGCGGTATGAGCAGTTCTTC.

This clone has a single count. J is TRBJ1-5 and V is TRBV4-3; D not certain. The CDR3 length is 13 residues. Trimming took off 1 base at V and 4 bases at J, with 5 bases between the two ends. Germline-derived CDR1 and CDR2 are LGHNA and YSLEER. The CDR3 nucleotides are TGCGCCAGCAGCCAAGCCCAAAATCAGCCCCAGCATTTT. This encodes CASSQAQNQPQHF.

The V and J genes are TRBV29-1 and TRBJ1-1; no firm D call. The CDR3 is 14 amino acids. Trimming took off 0 bases at V and 4 bases at J, with 12 bases between the two ends. Germline CDR1 and CDR2: SQVTM and ANQGSEA. CDR3 sequence (DNA): TGCAGCGTTGAAGATCTCGGAGGTAGCACTGAAGCTTTCTTT. Translated: CSVEDLGGSTEAFF. Together with reference TRBV29-1 and TRBJ1-1, the CDR3 gives the full variable domain: SAVISQKPSRDICQRGTSLTIQCQVDSQVTMMFWYRQQPGQSLTLIATANQGSEATYESGFVIDKFPISRPNLTFSTLTVSNMSPEDSSIYLCSVEDLGGSTEAFFGQGTRLTVV.

The V gene is TRBV6-6, the J gene TRBJ2-3; D may be TRBD1 (6 bases). Germline CDR1 reads MNHNY; CDR2 reads SVGAGI (reference sequence). The CDR3 extends over 12 amino acids. V lost 7 bases to trimming and J lost 2 bases, with 7 bases between them. CDR3 coding DNA: TGTGCCAGCACAGGGGACACAGATACGCAGTATTTT. Encoded protein: CASTGDTDTQYF.

The rearrangement links TRBV7-2 to TRBJ2-5; D is perhaps TRBD2 (6 bases). The last part of the DNA fits TRBJ2-7 better; the J call may be wrong. Germline CDR1 reads SGHTA; CDR2 reads FQGNSA. The CDR3 runs to 13 residues. The CDR3 loop reads CASSPKTRYEQYF. The CDR3 nucleotides read TGTGCCAGCAGCCCAAAGACTAGATACGAGCAGTACTTC.

V gene TRBV7-2 combines with J gene TRBJ1-2, with TRBD1 identical over 9 bases. Germline CDR1 reads SGHTA; CDR2 reads FQGNSA. This CDR3 is built from 15 residues. Trimming cost V 0 bases and J 5 bases; bases outside gene matches: 4. The chain's CDR3 is CASSLAGQGKYGYTF. The DNA of the CDR3 is TGTGCCAGCAGCTTAGCGGGACAGGGAAAGTATGGCTACACCTTC.

This rearrangement joins TRBV6-5 to TRBJ1-1; D is undetermined. Germline CDR1 MNHEY, CDR2 SVGAGI. V lost 7 bases and J lost 0, with 9 bases in between. CDR3 length equals 13 residues. The CDR3 loop is CASTLALNTEAFF. Here the CDR3 DNA reads TGTGCCAGCACGCTAGCTTTGAACACTGAAGCTTTCTTT.

J is TRBJ2-5 and V is TRBV15, with D possibly matching TRBD2 (6 bases). Per germline, CDR1 LNHNV and CDR2 YYDKDF (reference sequence). The CDR3 is 18 amino acids. The ends were cut back, 0 bases at V and 2 bases at J, with 19 bases in the middle. The CDR3 sequence: CATSRELRTSRGQETQYF. CDR3 coding DNA: TGTGCCACCAGCAGAGAATTGAGAACTAGCCGGGGGCAAGAGACCCAGTACTTC.

This clone has a single count. The genes are TRBV9 and TRBJ2-1; TRBD2 agrees at 7 bases. J lost 9 bases, V lost 4 bases, and 13 bases had no gene match. The CDR3 runs to 15 residues. Germline assignment: CDR1 SGDLS and CDR2 YYNGEE. The DNA for the CDR3 is TGTGCCAGCAGCACAAGAGGGGACTACGGGACTGAGCAGTTCTTC. Its translation is CASSTRGDYGTEQFF. Full variable domain (rest looked up from reference TRBV9 and TRBJ2-1): DSGVTQTPKHLITATGQRVTLRCSPRSGDLSVYWYQQSLDQGLQFLIQYYNGEERAKGNILERFSAQQFPDLHSELNLSSLELGDSALYFCASSTRGDYGTEQFFGPGTRLTVL.

The sample holds one count of this clone. V usage is TRBV27 and J usage is TRBJ2-3; 8 bases map to TRBD1. CDR1 and CDR2 (germline): MNHEY, SMNVEV (reference sequence). The V segment lost 3 bases and the J segment 7 bases; nucleotides outside the gene matches: 6. The CDR3 has 14 residues. This chain's CDR3 is CASSFSGGGYTQYF. The CDR3 nucleotides read TGTGCCAGCAGTTTCTCAGGGGGCGGATATACGCAGTATTTT.

CDR3 residues: CASSYSWGPSYTF. Here the CDR3 DNA reads TGTGCCAGCAGTTACTCTTGGGGGCCGAGCTACACCTTC. The rearrangement joins TRBV6-5 to TRBJ1-2, with D maybe TRBD1 (6 bases). Trimming cost V 0 bases and J 9 bases, with 11 bases left between them. Germline lookup yields CDR1 MNHEY and CDR2 SVGAGI. The CDR3 is 13 residues long.

The chain joins TRBV6-6 to TRBJ2-2; D may correspond to TRBD1 or TRBD2 (5 bases each). This CDR3 comprises 15 residues. Germline lookup yields CDR1 MNHNY and CDR2 SVGAGI (reference sequence). V shed 2 bases and J shed 2 bases, with 9 bases lying between them. Here the CDR3 reads CASSYGTTNTGELFF. The CDR3, as DNA: TGTGCCAGCAGTTACGGGACGACTAACACCGGGGAGCTGTTTTTT.

The CDR3 sequence is CATSRDTGWDSPLHF. CDR3 nucleotide sequence: TGTGCCACCAGCAGAGACACAGGGTGGGATTCACCCCTCCACTTT. The chain is built from TRBV15 and TRBJ1-6; D is perhaps TRBD1 (6 bases). Trimming shortened V by 0 bases and J by 8 bases, and 11 bases separated the two germline ends. This CDR3 comprises 15 residues. The V gene's germline CDR1 is LNHNV and CDR2 YYDKDF (reference sequence). Using reference TRBV15 and TRBJ1-6 for the parts outside the CDR3, the full variable domain is DAMVIQNPRYQVTQFGKPVTLSCSQTLNHNVMYWYQQKSSQAPKLLFHYYDKDFNNEADTPDNFQSRRPNTSFCFLDIRSPGLGDTAMYLCATSRDTGWDSPLHFGNGTRLTVT.

This chain links TRBV30 with TRBJ1-6; D possibly corresponds to TRBD1 (5 bases). V lost 3 bases and J 9 bases, leaving 21 bases between the germline ends. The germline V gene has CDR1 GTSNPN and CDR2 SVGIG (reference sequence). The CDR3 totals 16 residues. The CDR3 DNA reads as TGTGCCTGGAGGACTAACCTAGGAGGGGAAGGTTCACCCCTCCACTTT. It is translated as CAWRTNLGGEGSPLHF.

The chain has TRBV30 and TRBJ2-6; D not certain. CDR1 GTSNPN and CDR2 SVGIG come from the germline V gene (reference sequence). Trimming removed 7 bases from V and 0 bases from J, with 16 bases in between. This CDR3 has 16 amino acids. The DNA of the CDR3 is TGTGCCTCCCCGGATGGCGCTTACTCTGGGGCCAACGTCCTGACTTTC. Protein: CASPDGAYSGANVLTF.

This clone was picked up one time. This chain links TRBV6-5 with TRBJ2-7, with 9 bases aligning to TRBD1. This CDR3 has 15 amino acids. V lost 0 bases to trimming and J lost 6 bases; unmatched junction nucleotides: 6. CDR1 MNHEY and CDR2 SVGAGI come from the germline V gene. The CDR3 DNA is TGTGCCAGCAGTTACTCGACAGGGGGGCTTTTCGAGCAGTACTTC. Its translation is CASSYSTGGLFEQYF.

The genes are TRBV6-1 and TRBJ2-5; possible D gene TRBD2, 6 bases. The end of the DNA aligns better with TRBJ2-7, so the J call may be wrong. The germline gives CDR1 MNHNS, CDR2 SASEGT. This CDR3 region has 14 residues. In DNA, the CDR3 is TGTGCCAGCCGCGGGACCATCGACTCGAGCGAGCAGTACTTC. This encodes CASRGTIDSSEQYF.

This sequence joins TRBV6-5 and TRBJ2-7; 15 bases line up with TRBD2. V lost 6 bases and J lost 5; bases outside the gene matches: 5. The CDR3 has 15 residues. The germline CDR1 and CDR2 sequences are MNHEY and SVGAGI. The CDR3 DNA reads as TGTGCCAGCAGACATGGGACTAGCGGGAGGCACGAGCAGTACTTC. Encoded protein: CASRHGTSGRHEQYF.

Turning to this clone: Other DNA sequences of this sample code for an identical CDR3. The chain has TRBV9 and TRBJ2-1, with TRBD1 matching 7 bases. The CDR3 totals 15 residues. Germline CDR1 is SGDLS and CDR2 is YYNGEE. The V gene end was trimmed by 3 bases and the J gene end by 1 base; junction bases not matched to a gene: 4. Here the CDR3 DNA reads TGTGCCAGCAGCGCCGACAGGGCATCCTACAATGAGCAGTTCTTC. It translates to CASSADRASYNEQFF.

The chain has TRBV11-3 and TRBJ2-1; 8 bases fit TRBD2. The trim removed 5 bases at V and 9 bases at J, leaving 15 bases unmatched. CDR1 is SGHNT, CDR2 YENEEA, per germline. This CDR3 contains 16 residues. The CDR3 nucleotides are TGTGCCAGCAGCGTAGGAGCGGGAGTGGTTCGGGGTGAGCAGTTCTTC. Translated: CASSVGAGVVRGEQFF.

The chain has TRBV10-3 and TRBJ2-3; 9 bases match TRBD2. Germline CDR1 reads ENHRY; CDR2 reads SYGVKD. The CDR3 is 18 amino acids. The DNA for the CDR3 is TGTGCTACCGGCTCCGGAGCGGGGGGCGAAATCAGCACAGATACGCAGTATTTT. Translated, it gives CATGSGAGGEISTDTQYF.

The chain recombines TRBV5-6 with TRBJ1-2; 7 bases are a match to TRBD1. After removal of 4 bases from V and 4 bases from J, the junction contained 4 bases not matched to a gene. The CDR3 sequence is 13 residues long. Germline assignment: CDR1 SGHDT and CDR2 YYEEEE. CDR3 sequence reads: CASSPDRTYGYTF. CDR3 in DNA: TGTGCCAGCAGCCCGGACAGGACCTATGGCTACACCTTC.

This sequence joins TRBV7-6 and TRBJ2-1, with TRBD1 as a possible D gene (7 bases). Germline-derived CDR1 and CDR2 are SGHVS and FNYEAQ. Trimming pared 4 bases from V and 3 bases from J, leaving 13 bases between. The CDR3 is 15 amino acids. CDR3 nucleotide sequence: TGTGCCAGCAGCTCACCAGGGGGGCTCTACAATGAGCAGTTCTTC. Its translation: CASSSPGGLYNEQFF.

The J gene is TRBJ2-7, the V gene TRBV27; TRBD1 is a possible D gene (6 bases). V gave up 5 bases and J gave up 0 bases, with 8 bases separating them. Germline V gene lookup returns CDR1 MNHEY and CDR2 SMNVEV (reference sequence). CDR3 length equals 13 residues. As DNA, the CDR3 is TGTGCCAGCAGTCCGGACAGCTCCTACGAGCAGTACTTC. This sequence encodes CASSPDSSYEQYF.

V is TRBV7-3 and J is TRBJ2-1; a possible D gene is TRBD1 (6 bases). Germline V gene data show CDR1 as SGHTA and CDR2 as FQGTGA. The CDR3 runs to 15 residues. Trimming stripped 5 bases from V and 2 bases from J, with 13 bases between. Here the CDR3 reads CASSQTGTAYNEQFF. The CDR3 nucleotides are TGTGCCAGCAGCCAAACAGGGACGGCCTACAATGAGCAGTTCTTC.

The rearrangement joins TRBV4-1 to TRBJ2-7; 9 bases map to TRBD1. This CDR3 has 17 residues. With V trimmed by 1 base and J by 0 bases, 7 bases remained unmatched. Germline CDR1 and CDR2: MGHRA and YSYEKL. The CDR3 bases are TGCGCCAGCAGCCAAGCTTCGACAGGGGGGAACTCCTACGAGCAGTACTTC. As protein: CASSQASTGGNSYEQYF.